This passage covers 9 T cell receptor beta chains from one sample sequenced in a study of T cells after yellow fever vaccination. TCRdb redid the calling of the 5' RACE reads with MiXCR, one entry per CDR3 protein. This sample has 340,000 or so distinct CDR3 sequences, with about an eighth found just once. Sequencing used CD4+ T cells sorted from PBMCs, obtained 15 days after the yellow fever booster vaccination. These receptors were taken from a man aged 18 to 30 who received the YFV17D yellow fever vaccine.

A few counts support this clonotype. In nucleotides, the CDR3 is TGCGCCAGCAGCCAAGTTCGTTCTAGCGGGGGGTACGGAGAGACCCAGTACTTC. Translation: CASSQVRSSGGYGETQYF. V gene TRBV4-1 combines with J gene TRBJ2-5; 11 bases match TRBD2. Per the germline V gene, CDR1 is MGHRA and CDR2 is YSYEKL. The CDR3 totals 18 residues. V shed 1 base, J shed 4 bases, and the junction held 11 bases outside the gene matches.

This clonotype was observed a few times. This chain connects TRBV20-1 to TRBJ2-3; 8 bases are shared with TRBD2. V lost 5 bases to trimming and J lost 4 bases; unmatched junction nucleotides: 8. Germline CDR1 DFQATT, CDR2 SNEGSKA (reference sequence). The CDR3 has 14 amino acids. The CDR3 DNA sequence: TGCAGTGCTCGTCTTAGCGGGGCCCCAGATACGCAGTATTTT. Its translation: CSARLSGAPDTQYF.

The chain carries TRBV5-5 and TRBJ1-2; possible D gene TRBD1, 5 bases. V lost 2 bases to trimming and J lost 8 bases, with 16 bases between them. The CDR3 runs to 14 residues. Germline loops: CDR1 SGHKS, CDR2 YYEKEE (reference sequence). CDR3: CASSLFLREEGYTF. As DNA, the CDR3 is TGTGCCAGCAGCTTATTCCTCAGGGAGGAAGGCTACACCTTC.

V is TRBV4-3 and J is TRBJ2-1; 9 nucleotides line up with TRBD2. CDR1 is LGHNA, CDR2 YSLEER, per germline. The CDR3 has 18 residues. With 1 base clipped from V and 4 bases from J, the junction kept 11 bases outside the gene matches. This chain's CDR3 is CASSQVYAGLAGYNEQFF. The CDR3 coding sequence is TGCGCCAGCAGCCAAGTGTATGCCGGCCTAGCGGGGTACAATGAGCAGTTCTTC.

In this sample, this clonotype turned up a few times. V gene TRBV30 combines with J gene TRBJ1-2, with 7 positions matching TRBD1. The V segment lost 2 bases and the J segment 13 bases; nucleotides outside the gene matches: 7. CDR1 GTSNPN and CDR2 SVGIG come from the germline V gene (reference sequence). The length of the CDR3 is 11 residues. For the CDR3, the DNA is TGTGCCTGGAGTACGGGGGACAGATTCACCTTC. It encodes CAWSTGDRFTF.

This clonotype was counted at least ten times. The gene calls are TRBV6-2 or TRBV6-3 and TRBJ2-7, with TRBD1 as a possible D gene (6 bases). The CDR3 has 15 residues. V gave up 0 bases and J gave up 6 bases, with 15 bases separating them. Germline CDR1 reads MNHEY; CDR2 reads SVGEGT. The DNA for the CDR3 is TGTGCCAGCAGTTACTCGATAACAGGGAGAGGCGAGCAGTACTTC. Its translation is CASSYSITGRGEQYF.

This clonotype was counted at least ten times. This chain connects TRBV5-1 to TRBJ2-1, with TRBD1 as a possible D gene (6 bases). There are 15 residues in the CDR3. Trimming left V 5 bases short and J 0 bases short, with 12 bases between. Germline CDR1 is SGHRS and CDR2 is YFSETQ. The CDR3 is CASSDQGSSYNEQFF. In DNA form, the CDR3 reads TGCGCCAGCAGTGACCAGGGGAGCTCCTACAATGAGCAGTTCTTC.

In this sample, this clonotype turned up a few times. The chain carries TRBV3-1 and TRBJ1-2; 8 nucleotides agree with TRBD1. V gave up 0 bases and J gave up 3 bases; unmatched junction bases: 0. CDR1 is LGHDT, CDR2 YNNKEL, per germline (reference sequence). The CDR3 has 14 residues. CDR3 coding DNA: TGTGCCAGCAGCCAAGAGACAGGGGACTATGGCTACACCTTC. It specifies CASSQETGDYGYTF.

The V gene is TRBV12-3 or TRBV12-4, the J gene TRBJ2-7, with D tentatively TRBD1 (6 bases). The CDR3 runs 14 residues. Trimming took off 5 bases at V and 3 bases at J, with 14 bases between the two ends. The CDR3 loop is CASSDRDTGYEQYF. In nucleotides, the CDR3 is TGTGCCAGCAGTGACCGGGACACTGGCTACGAGCAGTACTTC.